The 10 T cell receptor beta chains listed next were all sequenced from one sample in a study of blood T cell repertoires in COVID-19. Profiling relied on immunoSEQ multiplex PCR, and the TCRdb table lists in-frame clones only, not all of them. The table includes 110,000 to 150,000 clones, around three quarters detected once. Sequenced: peripheral blood. The source of these receptors is a man between 45 and 60 years old with active or convalescent COVID-19.

This clone has only one observation. J is TRBJ2-7 and V is TRBV27, with TRBD2 identical over 10 bases. The V and J ends lost 2 bases and 5 bases, in that order; junction bases with no gene match: 9. This CDR3 has 16 residues. The germline V gene has CDR1 MNHEY and CDR2 SMNVEV (reference sequence). The CDR3 protein is CASSLGPLAGVDEQYF. The CDR3 nucleotides are TGTGCCAGCAGTTTAGGCCCCCTAGCGGGAGTTGACGAGCAGTACTTC.

This chain links TRBV24-1 with TRBJ2-5, with 11 positions matching TRBD1. Germline trimming cut 6 bases from V and 5 bases from J; bases unmatched to any gene: 7. This CDR3 contains 15 residues. Germline-derived CDR1 and CDR2 are KGHDR and SFDVKD. The CDR3 DNA reads as TGTGCCACCAGTAAGGACAGGGGGCGCGGGGAGACCCAGTACTTC. This translates into CATSKDRGRGETQYF.

This clone was found once. J is TRBJ2-3 and V is TRBV7-9; 8 positions match TRBD2. Germline trimming cut 1 base from V and 8 bases from J; bases unmatched to any gene: 8. The CDR3 loop spans 15 amino acids. Germline V gene data show CDR1 as SEHNR and CDR2 as FQNEAQ (reference sequence). DNA of the CDR3: TGTGCCAGCAGCTTAGGCGGGGGGCGTGAGGGTACGCAGTATTTT. As protein: CASSLGGGREGTQYF. The whole variable domain, filled in from reference TRBV7-9 and TRBJ2-3, reads DTGVSQNPRHKITKRGQNVTFRCDPISEHNRLYWYRQTLGQGPEFLTYFQNEAQLEKSRLLSDRFSAERPKGSFSTLEIQRTEQGDSAMYLCASSLGGGREGTQYFGPGTRLTVL.

The chain joins TRBV21-1 to TRBJ2-7; no DNA check was done on the table's D call, TRBD2. TRBV21-1 is designated a pseudogene. The CDR3 loop spans 19 amino acids. This chain's CDR3 is CASSKSATSGRWSSYEQYF. The CDR3 region has the DNA TGTGCCAGCAGCAAAAGTGCGACTAGCGGGAGGTGGAGCTCCTACGAGCAGTACTTC.

In this sample, this clone turned up a few times. The rearrangement uses TRBV9 and TRBJ2-1; TRBD2 is a possible D gene (7 bases). CDR3 size: 15 residues. Germline-derived CDR1 and CDR2 are SGDLS and YYNGEE. V lost 4 bases and J lost 0, with 11 bases in between. The CDR3 is CASSQGGGSYNEQFF. CDR3 bases: TGTGCCAGCAGCCAAGGGGGGGGCTCCTACAATGAGCAGTTCTTC.

The chain joins TRBV5-1 to TRBJ2-3; 9 bases line up with TRBD2. Per germline, CDR1 SGHRS and CDR2 YFSETQ. Trimming removed 3 bases from V and 4 bases from J; junction bases left unmatched: 6. The CDR3 consists of 15 residues. CDR3 DNA sequence: TGCGCCAGCAGCTATAGCGGGAGATTGCCAGATACGCAGTATTTT. As protein: CASSYSGRLPDTQYF.

A few counts support this clone. This sequence joins TRBV30 and TRBJ1-4; D is unresolved. Trimming took 3 bases from V and 6 from J, leaving 11 bases between them. The CDR3 sequence is 13 residues long. CDR1 GTSNPN and CDR2 SVGIG come from the germline V gene (reference sequence). CDR3 in DNA: TGTGCCTGGAGGCGCGGTTTGTATGAAAAACTGTTTTTT. This gives the protein CAWRRGLYEKLFF.

This chain connects TRBV28 to TRBJ1-4, with 10 bases matching TRBD1. The CDR3 is 14 amino acids. After removal of 6 bases from V and 8 bases from J, the junction contained 6 bases not matched to a gene. Germline CDR1 MDHEN, CDR2 SYDVKM. In DNA form, the CDR3 reads TGTGCCAGCAGGTCCGGGACAGGGGCGGAAAAACTGTTTTTT. It translates to CASRSGTGAEKLFF. Full variable domain (remainder filled in from reference TRBV28 and TRBJ1-4): DVKVTQSSRYLVKRTGEKVFLECVQDMDHENMFWYRQDPGLGLRLIYFSYDVKMKEKGDIPEGYSVSREKKERFSLILESASTNQTSMYLCASRSGTGAEKLFFGSGTQLSVL.

V gene TRBV28 combines with J gene TRBJ2-5; D might be TRBD1 (7 bases). Germline CDR1 is MDHEN and CDR2 is SYDVKM. This CDR3 contains 16 residues. Between the trimmed V and J ends, which lost 4 bases and 1 base, there was a span of 16 bases. CDR3 coding DNA: TGTGCCAGCAGTTGGGAACCAGGGGGGTTCCAAGAGACCCAGTACTTC. Translation gives CASSWEPGGFQETQYF.

The chain uses TRBV4-1 and TRBJ2-7, with TRBD2 identical over 9 bases. CDR1 MGHRA and CDR2 YSYEKL come from the germline V gene. The CDR3 totals 15 residues. Trimming at V came to 5 bases and at J to 6 bases, leaving 11 bases not matched to a gene. The CDR3 nucleotides are TGCGCCAGCAGCGCCGTACTAGCGGGCGGTGGCGAGCAGTACTTC. It specifies CASSAVLAGGGEQYF.